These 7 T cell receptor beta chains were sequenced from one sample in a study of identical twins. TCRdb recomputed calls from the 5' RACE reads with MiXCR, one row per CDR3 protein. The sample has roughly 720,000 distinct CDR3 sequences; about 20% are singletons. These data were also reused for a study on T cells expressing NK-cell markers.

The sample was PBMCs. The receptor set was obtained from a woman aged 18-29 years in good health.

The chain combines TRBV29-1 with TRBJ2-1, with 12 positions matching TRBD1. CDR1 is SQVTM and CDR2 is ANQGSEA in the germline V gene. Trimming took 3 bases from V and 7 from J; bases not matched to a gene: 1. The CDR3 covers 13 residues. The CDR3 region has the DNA TGCAGCGTTGAGGGACAGGGGGCTAATGAGCAGTTCTTC. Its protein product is CSVEGQGANEQFF.

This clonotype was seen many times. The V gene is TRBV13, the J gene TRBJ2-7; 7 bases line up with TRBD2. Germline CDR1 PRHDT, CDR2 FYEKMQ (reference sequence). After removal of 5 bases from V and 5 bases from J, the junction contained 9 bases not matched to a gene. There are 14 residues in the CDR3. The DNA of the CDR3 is TGTGCCAGCAGCGACCTAGCGGCCCTAAACGAGCAGTACTTC. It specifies CASSDLAALNEQYF.

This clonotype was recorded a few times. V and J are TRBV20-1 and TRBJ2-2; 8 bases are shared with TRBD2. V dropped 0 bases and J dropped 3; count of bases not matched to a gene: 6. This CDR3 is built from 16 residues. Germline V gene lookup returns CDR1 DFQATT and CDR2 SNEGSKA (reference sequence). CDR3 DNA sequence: TGCAGTGCTAGAGAAAGGAGCGGGAGTGACACCGGGGAGCTGTTTTTT. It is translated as CSARERSGSDTGELFF.

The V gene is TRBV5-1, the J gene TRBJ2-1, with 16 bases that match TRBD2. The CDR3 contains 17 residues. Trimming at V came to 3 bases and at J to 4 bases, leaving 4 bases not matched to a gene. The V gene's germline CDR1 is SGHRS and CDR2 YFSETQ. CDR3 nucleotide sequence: TGCGCCAGCAGCTCCAAGGGACTAGCGGGGGGGTACAATGAGCAGTTCTTC. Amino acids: CASSSKGLAGGYNEQFF.

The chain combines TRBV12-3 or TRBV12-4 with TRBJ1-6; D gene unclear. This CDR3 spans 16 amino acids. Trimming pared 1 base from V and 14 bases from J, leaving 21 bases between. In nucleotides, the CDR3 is TGTGCCAGCAGTTTAGTCGCCAGCTGCTTGACGTGTACCCTCCACTTT. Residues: CASSLVASCLTCTLHF.

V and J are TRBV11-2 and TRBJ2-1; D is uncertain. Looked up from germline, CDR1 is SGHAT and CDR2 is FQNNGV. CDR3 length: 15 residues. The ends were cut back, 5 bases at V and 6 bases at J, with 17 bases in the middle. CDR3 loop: CASSPPIGYGNEQFF. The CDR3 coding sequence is TGTGCCAGCAGCCCACCGATTGGCTACGGCAATGAGCAGTTCTTC.

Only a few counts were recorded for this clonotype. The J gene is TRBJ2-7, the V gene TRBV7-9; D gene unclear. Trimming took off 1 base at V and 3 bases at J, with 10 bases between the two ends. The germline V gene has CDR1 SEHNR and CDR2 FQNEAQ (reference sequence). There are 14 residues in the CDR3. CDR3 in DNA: TGTGCCAGCAGCTTAGGTAACCAGGTCTACGAGCAGTACTTC. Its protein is CASSLGNQVYEQYF.